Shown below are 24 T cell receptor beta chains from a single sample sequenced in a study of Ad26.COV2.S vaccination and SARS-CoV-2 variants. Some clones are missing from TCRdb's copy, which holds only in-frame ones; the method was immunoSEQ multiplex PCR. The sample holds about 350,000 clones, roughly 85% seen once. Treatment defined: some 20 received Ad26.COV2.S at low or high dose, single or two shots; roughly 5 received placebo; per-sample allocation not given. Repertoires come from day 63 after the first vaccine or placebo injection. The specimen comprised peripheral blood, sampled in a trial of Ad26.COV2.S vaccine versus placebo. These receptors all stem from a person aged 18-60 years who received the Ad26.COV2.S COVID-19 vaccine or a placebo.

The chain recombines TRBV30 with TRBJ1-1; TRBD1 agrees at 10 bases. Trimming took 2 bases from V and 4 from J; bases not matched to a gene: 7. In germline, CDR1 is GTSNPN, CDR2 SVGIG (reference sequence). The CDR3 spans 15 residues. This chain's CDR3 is CAWSHRQGATTEAFF. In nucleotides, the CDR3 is TGTGCCTGGAGTCATAGACAGGGGGCTACCACTGAAGCTTTCTTT.

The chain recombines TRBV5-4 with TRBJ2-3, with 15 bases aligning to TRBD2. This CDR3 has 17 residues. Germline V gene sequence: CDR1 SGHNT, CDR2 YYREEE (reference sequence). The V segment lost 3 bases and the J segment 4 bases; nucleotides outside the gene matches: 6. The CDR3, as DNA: TGTGCCAGCAGCTCAGGACTAGCGGGAGGGATCGCAGATACGCAGTATTTT. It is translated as CASSSGLAGGIADTQYF.

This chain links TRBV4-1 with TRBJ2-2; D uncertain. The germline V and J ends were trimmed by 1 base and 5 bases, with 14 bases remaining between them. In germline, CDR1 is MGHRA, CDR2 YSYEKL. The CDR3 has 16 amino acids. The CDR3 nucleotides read TGCGCCAGCAGCCAAGTCTCAGGTGGGCGGACCGGGGAGCTGTTTTTT. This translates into CASSQVSGGRTGELFF.

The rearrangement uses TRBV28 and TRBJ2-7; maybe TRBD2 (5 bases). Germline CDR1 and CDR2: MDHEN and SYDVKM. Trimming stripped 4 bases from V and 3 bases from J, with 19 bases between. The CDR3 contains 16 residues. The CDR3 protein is CASSSPYRGRDYEQYF. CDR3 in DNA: TGTGCCAGCAGTTCCCCCTACAGAGGGAGAGACTACGAGCAGTACTTC. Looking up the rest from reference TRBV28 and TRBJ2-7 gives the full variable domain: DVKVTQSSRYLVKRTGEKVFLECVQDMDHENMFWYRQDPGLGLRLIYFSYDVKMKEKGDIPEGYSVSREKKERFSLILESASTNQTSMYLCASSSPYRGRDYEQYFGPGTRLTVT.

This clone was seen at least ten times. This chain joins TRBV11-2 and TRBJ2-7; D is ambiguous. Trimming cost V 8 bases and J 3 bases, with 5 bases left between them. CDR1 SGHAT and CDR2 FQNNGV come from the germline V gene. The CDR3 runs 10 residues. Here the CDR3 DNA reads TGTGCCAGCGGGGACTACGAGCAGTACTTC. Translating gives CASGDYEQYF.

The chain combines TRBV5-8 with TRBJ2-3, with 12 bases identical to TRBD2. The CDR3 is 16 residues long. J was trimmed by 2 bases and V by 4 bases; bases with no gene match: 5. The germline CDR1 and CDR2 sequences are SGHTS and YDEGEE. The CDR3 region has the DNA TGTGCCAGCAGCGAATGGACTAGCGGGATCACAGATACGCAGTATTTT. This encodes CASSEWTSGITDTQYF.

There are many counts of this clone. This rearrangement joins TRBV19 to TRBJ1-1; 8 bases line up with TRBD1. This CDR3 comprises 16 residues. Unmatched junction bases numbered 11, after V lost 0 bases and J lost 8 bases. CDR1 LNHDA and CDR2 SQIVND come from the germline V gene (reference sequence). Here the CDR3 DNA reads TGTGCCAGTAGTATAGATATCGGCGGACAGGGCCGGGAAGCTTTCTTT. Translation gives CASSIDIGGQGREAFF.

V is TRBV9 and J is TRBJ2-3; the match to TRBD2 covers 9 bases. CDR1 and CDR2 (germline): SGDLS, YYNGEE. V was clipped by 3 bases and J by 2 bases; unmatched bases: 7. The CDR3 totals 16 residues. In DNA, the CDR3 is TGTGCCAGCAGCGCCGGGACTAGCACCGTCACAGATACGCAGTATTTT. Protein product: CASSAGTSTVTDTQYF. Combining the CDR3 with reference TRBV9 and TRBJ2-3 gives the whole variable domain DSGVTQTPKHLITATGQRVTLRCSPRSGDLSVYWYQQSLDQGLQFLIQYYNGEERAKGNILERFSAQQFPDLHSELNLSSLELGDSALYFCASSAGTSTVTDTQYFGPGTRLTVL.

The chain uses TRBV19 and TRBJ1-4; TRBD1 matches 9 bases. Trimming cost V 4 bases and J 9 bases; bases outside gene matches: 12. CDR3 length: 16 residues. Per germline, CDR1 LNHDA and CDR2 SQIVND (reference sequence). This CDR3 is CASSTDAGTGSKKLFF. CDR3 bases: TGTGCCAGTAGTACTGACGCCGGGACAGGGTCTAAAAAACTGTTTTTT.

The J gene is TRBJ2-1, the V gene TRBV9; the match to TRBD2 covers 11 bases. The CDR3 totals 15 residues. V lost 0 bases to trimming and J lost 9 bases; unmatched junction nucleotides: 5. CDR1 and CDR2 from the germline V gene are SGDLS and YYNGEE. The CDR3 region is CASSVETSGTSEQFF. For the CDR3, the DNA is TGTGCCAGCAGCGTAGAGACTAGCGGGACTAGTGAGCAGTTCTTC.

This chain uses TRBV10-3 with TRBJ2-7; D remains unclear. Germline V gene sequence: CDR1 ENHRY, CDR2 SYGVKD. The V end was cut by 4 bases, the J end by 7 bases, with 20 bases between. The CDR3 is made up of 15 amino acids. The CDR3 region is CAISALEIAIGEQYF. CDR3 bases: TGTGCCATCAGTGCCCTTGAAATTGCCATAGGGGAGCAGTACTTC.

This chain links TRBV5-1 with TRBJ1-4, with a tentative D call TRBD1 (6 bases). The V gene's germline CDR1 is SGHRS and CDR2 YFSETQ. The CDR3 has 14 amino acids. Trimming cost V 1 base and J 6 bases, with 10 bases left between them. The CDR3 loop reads CASSLWGADEKLFF. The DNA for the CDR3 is TGCGCCAGCAGCTTGTGGGGGGCTGATGAAAAACTGTTTTTT. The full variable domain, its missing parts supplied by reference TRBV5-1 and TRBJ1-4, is KAGVTQTPRYLIKTRGQQVTLSCSPISGHRSVSWYQQTPGQGLQFLFEYFSETQRNKGNFPGRFSGRQFSNSRSEMNVSTLELGDSALYLCASSLWGADEKLFFGSGTQLSVL.

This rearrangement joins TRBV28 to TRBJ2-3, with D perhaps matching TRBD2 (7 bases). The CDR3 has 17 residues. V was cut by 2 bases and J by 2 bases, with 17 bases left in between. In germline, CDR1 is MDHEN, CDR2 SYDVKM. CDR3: CASSLNRAGVLTDTQYF. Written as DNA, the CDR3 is TGTGCCAGCAGTTTAAACAGGGCGGGGGTCCTCACAGATACGCAGTATTTT. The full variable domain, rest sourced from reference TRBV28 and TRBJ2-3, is DVKVTQSSRYLVKRTGEKVFLECVQDMDHENMFWYRQDPGLGLRLIYFSYDVKMKEKGDIPEGYSVSREKKERFSLILESASTNQTSMYLCASSLNRAGVLTDTQYFGPGTRLTVL.

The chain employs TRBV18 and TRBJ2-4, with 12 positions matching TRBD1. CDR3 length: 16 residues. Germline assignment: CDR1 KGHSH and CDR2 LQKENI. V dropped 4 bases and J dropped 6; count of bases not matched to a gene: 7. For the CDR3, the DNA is TGTGCCAGCTCACGACCGGGACAGGGGGCTCTAAACATTCAGTACTTC. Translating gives CASSRPGQGALNIQYF.

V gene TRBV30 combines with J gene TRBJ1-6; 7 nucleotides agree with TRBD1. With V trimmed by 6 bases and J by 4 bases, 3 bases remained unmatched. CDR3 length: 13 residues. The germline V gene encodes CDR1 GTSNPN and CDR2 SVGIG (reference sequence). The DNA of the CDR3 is TGTGCCTGTGCGGGACAGTATAATTCACCCCTCCACTTT. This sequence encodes CACAGQYNSPLHF.

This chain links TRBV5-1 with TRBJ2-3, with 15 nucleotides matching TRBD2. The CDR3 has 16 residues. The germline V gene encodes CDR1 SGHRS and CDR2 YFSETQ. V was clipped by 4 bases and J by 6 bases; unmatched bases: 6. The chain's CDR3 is CASSTGTSGGYDTQYF. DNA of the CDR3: TGCGCCAGCAGCACCGGGACTAGCGGGGGGTATGATACGCAGTATTTT.

The CDR3 DNA reads TGTGCCAGCAGCGTAGGGGCCGGGAACTACGAGCAGTACTTC. Residues: CASSVGAGNYEQYF. The gene calls are TRBV9 and TRBJ2-7; D possibly corresponds to TRBD2 (5 bases). Germline loops: CDR1 SGDLS, CDR2 YYNGEE. The CDR3 is 14 residues long. V shed 0 bases and J shed 3 bases, with 10 bases lying between them. The full variable domain, in which reference TRBV9 and TRBJ2-7 provide the parts outside the CDR3, is DSGVTQTPKHLITATGQRVTLRCSPRSGDLSVYWYQQSLDQGLQFLIQYYNGEERAKGNILERFSAQQFPDLHSELNLSSLELGDSALYFCASSVGAGNYEQYFGPGTRLTVT.

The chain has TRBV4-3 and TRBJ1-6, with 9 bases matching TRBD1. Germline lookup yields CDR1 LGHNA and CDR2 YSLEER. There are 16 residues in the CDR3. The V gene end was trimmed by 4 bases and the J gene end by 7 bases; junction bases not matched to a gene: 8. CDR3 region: CASSPTPGQGNSPLHF. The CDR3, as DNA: TGCGCCAGCAGCCCCACGCCGGGACAGGGAAATTCACCCCTCCACTTT.

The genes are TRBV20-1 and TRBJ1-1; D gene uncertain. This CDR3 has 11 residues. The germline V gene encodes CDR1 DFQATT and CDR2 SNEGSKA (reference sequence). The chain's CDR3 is CIRQGNTEAFF. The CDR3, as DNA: TGCATCCGACAAGGGAACACTGAAGCTTTCTTT.

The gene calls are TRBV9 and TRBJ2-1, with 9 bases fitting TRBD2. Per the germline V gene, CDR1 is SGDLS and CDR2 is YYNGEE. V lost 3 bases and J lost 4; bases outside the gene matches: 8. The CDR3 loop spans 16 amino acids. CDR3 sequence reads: CASSERASGAYNEQFF. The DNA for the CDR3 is TGTGCCAGCAGCGAGAGGGCTAGCGGGGCTTACAATGAGCAGTTCTTC.

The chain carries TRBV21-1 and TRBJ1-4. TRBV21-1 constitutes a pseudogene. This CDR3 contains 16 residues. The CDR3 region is CASSPSPGVPNEKLFF. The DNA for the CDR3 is TGTGCCAGCAGCCCCTCGCCGGGCGTACCTAATGAAAAACTGTTTTTT.

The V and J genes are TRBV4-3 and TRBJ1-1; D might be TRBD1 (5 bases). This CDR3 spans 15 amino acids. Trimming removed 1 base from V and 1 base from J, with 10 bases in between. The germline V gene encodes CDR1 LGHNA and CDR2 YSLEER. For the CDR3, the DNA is TGCGCCAGCAGCCAAGGGGCCAGGGCGAACACTGAAGCTTTCTTT. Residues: CASSQGARANTEAFF.

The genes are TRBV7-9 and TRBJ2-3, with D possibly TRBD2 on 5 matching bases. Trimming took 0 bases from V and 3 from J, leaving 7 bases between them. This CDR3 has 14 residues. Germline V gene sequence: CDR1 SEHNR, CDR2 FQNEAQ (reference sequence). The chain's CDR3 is CASSLAGATDTQYF. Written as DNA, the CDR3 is TGTGCCAGCAGCTTAGCGGGAGCGACAGATACGCAGTATTTT.

In DNA, the CDR3 is TGTGCCAGCAGCGCCTTAGGGGCGACGAAGTACTTC. It codes for CASSALGATKYF. V usage is TRBV7-2 and J usage is TRBJ2-5; D possibly corresponds to TRBD1 (5 bases). CDR1 SGHTA and CDR2 FQGNSA come from the germline V gene. V dropped 5 bases and J dropped 12 bases, with 16 bases sitting between them. This CDR3 region has 12 residues.